This T cell receptor beta chain was retrieved from a study of T cell changes during pregnancy in multiple sclerosis. Method: immunoSEQ multiplex PCR; TCRdb's copy keeps in-frame clones and lacks some. Here the sample spans about 45,000 clones, around 93% being singletons. Looked up from germline, CDR1 is LGHNT and CDR2 is FRNRAP. Trimming took off 6 bases at V and 2 bases at J, with 10 bases between the two ends. The CDR3 runs 13 residues. The sequencing used CD8+ T cells from peripheral blood mononuclear cells, collected in the second trimester of pregnancy. The origin of this receptor is a female donor with multiple sclerosis, enrolled in a pregnancy study. The V gene is TRBV12-5, the J gene TRBJ1-2; D possibly corresponds to TRBD1 (5 bases). Here the CDR3 DNA reads TGTGCTAGTGGAAAGACAGCGAACTATGGCTACACCTTC. This sequence encodes CASGKTANYGYTF.